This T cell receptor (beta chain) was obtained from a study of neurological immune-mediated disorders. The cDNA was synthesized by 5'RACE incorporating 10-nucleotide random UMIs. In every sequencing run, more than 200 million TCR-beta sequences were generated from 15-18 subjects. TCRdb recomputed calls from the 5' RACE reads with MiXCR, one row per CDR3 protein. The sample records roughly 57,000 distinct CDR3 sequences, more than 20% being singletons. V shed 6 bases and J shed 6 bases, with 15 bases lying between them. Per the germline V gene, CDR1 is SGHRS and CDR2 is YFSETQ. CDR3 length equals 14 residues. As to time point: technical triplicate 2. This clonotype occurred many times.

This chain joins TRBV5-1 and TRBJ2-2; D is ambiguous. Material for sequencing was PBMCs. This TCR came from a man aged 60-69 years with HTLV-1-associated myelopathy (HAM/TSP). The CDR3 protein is CASKVYVSSGELFF. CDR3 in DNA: TGCGCCAGCAAGGTTTATGTGTCTTCCGGGGAGCTGTTTTTT.